This TCR beta chain was observed in a study of shared clonotypes between healthy human individuals. CD45RO-negative, CCR7-selected cells formed the naive CD8 fraction, which excluded terminally differentiated effector memory CD45RA+ cells. Notes on this clone: As yet, its antigen is unknown.

Some clones are missing from TCRdb's copy, which holds only in-frame ones; the method was immunoSEQ multiplex PCR. The table includes 2 million to 2.5 million clones, approximately 95% detected once. The CDR3 covers 17 residues. V was trimmed by 1 base and J by 7 bases, leaving 20 bases between them. Germline values: CDR1 SGHTA, CDR2 FQGNSA. Notes on the study in general: Non-shared clonotypes displayed generation probabilities falling below those of clonotypes present in all four donors.

The genes are TRBV7-2 and TRBJ2-1; D is ambiguous. Specimen: naive CD8+ T cells sorted from blood. This TCR was sampled from a man between 18 and 29 years old in good health. The CDR3 region has the DNA TGTGCCAGCAGCTTAGTGGTCGAGGCCCTTTTTGATAATGAGCAGTTCTTC. Protein: CASSLVVEALFDNEQFF.